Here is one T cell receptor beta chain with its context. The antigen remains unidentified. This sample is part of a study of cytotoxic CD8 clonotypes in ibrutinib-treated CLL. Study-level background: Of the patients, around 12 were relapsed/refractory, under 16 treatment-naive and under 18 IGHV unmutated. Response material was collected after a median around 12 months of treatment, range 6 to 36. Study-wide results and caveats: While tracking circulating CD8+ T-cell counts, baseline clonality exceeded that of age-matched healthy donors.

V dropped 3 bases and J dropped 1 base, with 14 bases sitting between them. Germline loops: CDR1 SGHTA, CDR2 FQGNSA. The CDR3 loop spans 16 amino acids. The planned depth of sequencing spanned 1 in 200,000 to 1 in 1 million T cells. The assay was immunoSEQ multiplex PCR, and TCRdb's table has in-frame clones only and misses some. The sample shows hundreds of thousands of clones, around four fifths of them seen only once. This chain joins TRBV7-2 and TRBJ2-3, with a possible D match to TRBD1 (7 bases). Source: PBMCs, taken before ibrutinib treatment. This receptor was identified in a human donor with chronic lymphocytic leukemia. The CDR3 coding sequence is TGTGCCAGCAGCTTCGGAGGGGGCTGGGGCACAGATACGCAGTATTTT. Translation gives CASSFGGGWGTDTQYF.